What follows is one T cell receptor (beta chain) and its context. The entry originates in a study of blood T cell repertoires in COVID-19. On the study more broadly: Italy, Spain and the United States were the sources of the convalescent and acute COVID-19 samples. T cells, B-cell-depleted T cells, or PBMCs supplied cDNA or gDNA.

Trimming took off 1 base at V and 2 bases at J, with 10 bases between the two ends. CDR1 and CDR2 (germline): SGHDT, YYEEEE. The CDR3 covers 14 residues. Per the authors' pipeline: The assay estimated nucleated cells by amplifying reference gene primers. Data came from immunoSEQ multiplex PCR; TCRdb stores just in-frame clones and leaves some out. V and J calls and clone size follow that table, whereas D and trimming were derived from the DNA. The repertoire holds tens of thousands of clones, almost 80% seen once, with roughly a third in the top ten. This sequence was found in a woman older than 75 with acute or convalescent COVID-19. Sequenced sample: peripheral blood. The chain uses TRBV5-6 and TRBJ2-7; maybe TRBD2 (5 bases). The CDR3 region has the DNA TGTGCCAGCAGCTTGTATCCGGGAACCTACGAGCAGTACTTC. Translating it yields CASSLYPGTYEQYF.